This paragraph covers one TCR beta chain sequence. The antigen it binds to is not known. Per-base quality was not reported, and no clone a single base away is much larger than it. The data originate from a study of memory CD4+ T cells and cytomegalovirus serostatus (dated by TCRdb to the late 2010s). Study-level background: The cohort comprised 33 healthy Belgian adults, 9 CMV seropositive and some 25 CMV seronegative. The study sequenced CD4+ memory TCRbeta repertoires of a Belgian cohort with known cytomegalovirus serostatus to replicate a published TCR-based CMV serostatus classifier. General conclusions and limits of the study: Only CD4+CD45RO+ memory cells were sequenced, unlike the original study, which covered naive and memory CD4+ and CD8+ populations. Of 150 to 200 previously reported CMV-associated TCRbeta sequences, over 65 appeared in the CD4+ memory repertoires, each in one to five individuals. The results were read as suggesting that the CMV-associated TCR signature is, for the most part, present in the CD4+ memory repertoire. CMV serostatus prediction reached a median bootstrapped AUC of 0.95 with the original framework and 0.9 to 0.93 with a US-trained random forest. A median bootstrapped AUC of almost 0.96 with a 95% CI of 0.76-1.00 was achieved on the Belgian cohort by the original-framework classifier.

Genomic DNA was extracted from sorted cells with the Quick-DNA Microprep Kit. Amplification of TCRbeta DNA was done with the immunoSEQ hsTCRbeta kit, following the protocol from the manufacturer. An Illumina MiSeq instrument was used to sequence the TCRbeta libraries. In the original analysis: After out-of-frame sequences were removed, 2,204,828 distinct TCRbeta sequences remained, averaging about 66,813 per individual. Each individual was scored by the count of 164 previously reported CMV-associated TCRbeta sequences and the total productive distinct TCRbeta count. A beta-binomial model was reimplemented in Python, and random forests from scikit-learn, run with default parameters, were trained on data from the US cohort. Classifier performance on the Belgian cohort was summarized as median AUC with percentile confidence intervals over 10,000 bootstrap iterations. The table was pulled from immuneACCESS by TCRdb, which kept in-frame rearrangements only. Such tables lose some clones; where checked, under half of the loss comes from unresolved V genes, and the rest has no known cause. V and J calls and clone size are as listed in that table; D and trimming were resolved from the DNA. The sample profile shows 25,000 to 35,000 clones; around 75% of them were found once. Jointly, the top ten make up 0.68% of the sample.

Single viable CD3+CD4+CD8-CD45RO+ cells were sorted as memory CD4+ T cells on a FACSAria II. CMV serostatus was determined with a Roche Elecsys assay detecting serum IgG against CMV pp150, pp28, p38 and p52. After the samples were thawed, total CD4+ T cells were enriched through positive selection using CD4 magnetic microbeads. The samples came from a different study that was designed specifically to examine the CD4+ T cell memory repertoire. Peripheral blood mononuclear cells were isolated and cryopreserved according to standard operating procedures, and serum was kept at -80 degrees C. The staining used CD3-PerCP (BW264/56), CD4-APC (RPA-T4), CD45RO-PE (UCHT1) and CD8-Pacific Orange (3B5) antibodies, and Sytox blue was used to exclude non-viable cells. Relative to germline, V is missing 2 bases and J is missing 4 bases, with 14 bases of the junction outside any gene match. The CDR3, cysteine through phenylalanine, is 17 amino acids long. The sequence is cut down to CDR3 DNA, 51 bases in frame from base 1. CDR1 and CDR2 were assigned from the germline V gene (reference sequence) as SGHNT and YYREEE.

The chain couples TRBV5-4 to TRBJ1-1; 7 junctional bases match TRBD1. The sample taken for sequencing was memory CD4+ T cells from blood. The clonotype was recovered from an adult in good health and CMV-seronegative. At the DNA level, the sequence is TGTGCCAGCAGCTTTCTTATCACCAGACAGGGTGGCACTGAAGCTTTCTTT. This yields the protein CASSFLITRQGGTEAFF.